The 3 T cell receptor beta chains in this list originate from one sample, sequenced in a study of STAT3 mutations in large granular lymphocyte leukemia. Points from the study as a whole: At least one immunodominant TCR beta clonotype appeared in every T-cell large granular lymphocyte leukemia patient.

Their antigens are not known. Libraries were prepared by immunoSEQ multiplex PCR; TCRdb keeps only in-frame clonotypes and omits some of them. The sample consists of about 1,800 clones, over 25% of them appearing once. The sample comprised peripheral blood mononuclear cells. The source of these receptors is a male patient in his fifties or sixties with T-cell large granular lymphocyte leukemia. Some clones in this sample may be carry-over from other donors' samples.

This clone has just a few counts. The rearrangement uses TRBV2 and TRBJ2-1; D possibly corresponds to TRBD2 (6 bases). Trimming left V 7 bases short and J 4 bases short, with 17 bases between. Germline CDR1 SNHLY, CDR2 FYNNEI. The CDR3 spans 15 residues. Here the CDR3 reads CASNTRETPYNEQFF. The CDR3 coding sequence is TGTGCCAGCAATACTCGGGAGACCCCTTACAATGAGCAGTTCTTC.

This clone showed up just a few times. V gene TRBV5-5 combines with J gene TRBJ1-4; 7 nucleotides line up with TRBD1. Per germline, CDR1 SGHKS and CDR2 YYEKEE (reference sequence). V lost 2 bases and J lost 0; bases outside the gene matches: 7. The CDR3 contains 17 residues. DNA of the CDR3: TGTGCCAGCAGCTTACAGGGGAAGGGGTCAACTAATGAAAAACTGTTTTTT. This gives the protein CASSLQGKGSTNEKLFF.

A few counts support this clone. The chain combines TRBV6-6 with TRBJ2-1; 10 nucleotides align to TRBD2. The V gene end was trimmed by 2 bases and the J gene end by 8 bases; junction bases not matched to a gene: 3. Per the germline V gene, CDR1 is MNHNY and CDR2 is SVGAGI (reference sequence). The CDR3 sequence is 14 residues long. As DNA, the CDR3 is TGTGCCAGCAGTTACACAGGACTAGCGGATGAGCAGTTCTTC. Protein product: CASSYTGLADEQFF.